This T cell receptor beta chain was found in a study of OX40 agonist ivuxolimab in advanced cancers. On the study more broadly: Ivuxolimab is a fully human IgG2 antibody that activates OX40 (CD134). Patient treatment consisted of intravenous ivuxolimab administration every 2 weeks at 0.01 to 10 mg/kg.

Peripheral blood came from all dose cohorts at three timepoints. The germline V gene has CDR1 SGHKS and CDR2 YYEKEE (reference sequence). CDR3 length equals 15 residues. Trimming shortened V by 4 bases and J by 9 bases, and 20 bases separated the two germline ends. General study results and limits: Among the lowest levels of clonal expansion were found in partial responders at 0.1-3.0 mg/kg.

On this clone itself: What it recognizes is unknown.

Data came from immunoSEQ multiplex PCR; TCRdb stores just in-frame clones and leaves some out. The table lists 50,000 to 60,000 clones, approximately 80% of them singletons, with around 1.6% in the top ten. The source is an adult with an advanced solid tumor such as melanoma, head and neck, liver or kidney cancer. The chain links TRBV5-5 to TRBJ1-5; D might be TRBD1 (5 bases). Sequenced material: CD4+ or CD8+ T cells sorted from blood, taken in a trial of the OX40 agonist ivuxolimab. The CDR3 protein is CASSPDTSRSRPQHF. The CDR3 DNA is TGTGCCAGCAGCCCGGACACCTCACGATCTCGGCCCCAGCATTTT.